Detailed here is one TCR beta chain. What it binds is unknown. These data belong to a study of early T cells in non-severe SARS-CoV-2 infection. Study-level information: With bulk RNA from unsorted whole blood as input, sequencing yielded unpaired chains. Study results and caveats: CD4 and private specificities were missed by VDJdb matching, which favored anti-spike CD8 responses.

Per germline, CDR1 MDHEN and CDR2 SYDVKM. The length of the CDR3 is 15 residues. V was trimmed by 5 bases and J by 0 bases, leaving 14 bases between them. Each CDR3 protein is one row after TCRdb ran MiXCR on the 5' RACE reads. The repertoire holds fewer than 100,000 distinct CDR3 sequences, with around a tenth as singletons. This clonotype originated in an adult who was a healthcare worker with PCR-confirmed SARS-CoV-2 infection or an uninfected control (not recorded which). The chain employs TRBV28 and TRBJ2-7; no clear D. Sequenced material: whole blood. Here the CDR3 reads CASSIDLGFSYEQYF. The CDR3 region has the DNA TGTGCCAGCAGTATAGATTTGGGCTTCTCCTACGAGCAGTACTTC.